This T cell receptor (beta chain) was sequenced for a study of cytomegalovirus exposure and HLA in healthy donors. Study conclusions and caveats: TCR beta V- and J-gene trimming, according to a later analysis, was linked to a missense DCLRE1C variant. Presence/absence analysis assumed near-uniform sequencing depth across donors. The investigators catalogued 150 or so TCR beta chains as cytomegalovirus-associated.

Primers: 60 Vbeta forward and 13 Jbeta reverse. Assay: immunoSEQ multiplex PCR; the TCRdb copy retains only in-frame clones and omits some. The table has more than 130,000 clones, just under 80% seen once. This CDR3 has 13 amino acids. The ends lost 10 bases at V and 6 bases at J; junction bases unmatched: 11. Germline CDR1 is MNHEY and CDR2 is SVGAGI. As regards this clone: Its specificity is not known.

This clonotype was sampled from a man aged 25-40 years in good health and CMV-seronegative. The chain carries TRBV6-5 and TRBJ2-7, with TRBD2 matching over 8 bases. Sequences were obtained from PBMCs. The CDR3 coding sequence is TGTGCCACACGGGGGGGAGGAGTCCTCGAGCAGTACTTC. Its protein is CATRGGGVLEQYF.